This is a list of T cell receptor beta chains from one sample in a study of spatial heterogeneity in lung cancer. MiXCR, run by TCRdb on the 5' RACE reads, gives a single entry per CDR3 protein. The sample carries about 33,000 distinct CDR3 sequences, about 10% recorded once. Sequenced material: PBMCs, taken at follow-up. Receptors originate from a female donor with early-stage non-small cell lung cancer. Each CDR3 is given with its conserved first and last residue. Fields, in order: D gene, J gene, clone size, V gene, CDR3 protein, CDR3 DNA. A D gene is named only where the DNA matches it firmly. Clone size appears in some rows only: once, few, many, or a class for an expanded clone.

NA | TRBJ2-1 | many | TRBV6-2/TRBV6-3 | CASSPLGEQFF | TGTGCCAGCAGTCCCCTAGGTGAGCAGTTCTTC
NA | TRBJ2-7 | many | TRBV6-1 | CASSEAQGSYEQYF | TGTGCCAGCAGTGAGGCCCAGGGTTCCTACGAGCAGTACTTC
NA | TRBJ1-1 | few | TRBV3-1 | CASSPPGPHRTEAFF | TGTGCCAGCAGCCCCCCGGGACCCCACCGGACTGAAGCTTTCTTT
NA | TRBJ1-1 | many | TRBV7-2 | CASSFRGMNTEAFF | TGTGCCAGCAGCTTTCGAGGTATGAACACTGAAGCTTTCTTT
NA | TRBJ2-3 | many | TRBV3-1 | CASSPSISTDTQYF | TGTGCCAGCAGCCCTTCTATAAGCACAGATACGCAGTATTTT
NA | TRBJ2-5 | few | TRBV7-9 | CASSLGTATSQETQYF | TGTGCCAGCAGCTTAGGGACAGCAACTTCCCAAGAGACCCAGTACTTC
NA | TRBJ2-7 | NA | TRBV6-5 | CASSYRTEWEQYF | TGTGCCAGCAGTTACAGGACAGAGTGGGAGCAGTACTTC
NA | TRBJ2-1 | many | TRBV3-1 | CASSQDDRGGLNEQFF | TGTGCCAGCAGCCAGGACGACAGAGGTGGTCTCAATGAGCAGTTCTTC
NA | TRBJ1-2 | few | TRBV29-1 | CSVEVVATDRNYGYTF | TGCAGCGTTGAGGTCGTCGCTACAGACAGGAACTATGGCTACACCTTC
NA | TRBJ2-1 | NA | TRBV5-8 | CASIADRYNEQFF | TGTGCCAGCATCGCCGACAGATACAATGAGCAGTTCTTC
TRBD1 | TRBJ2-5 | few | TRBV19 | CASSFGQGAETQYF | TGTGCCAGTAGCTTTGGACAGGGGGCCGAGACCCAGTACTTC
NA | TRBJ1-1 | many | TRBV2 | CASSQRLDGTEAFF | TGTGCCAGCAGCCAGCGGTTGGATGGGACTGAAGCTTTCTTT
TRBD1 | TRBJ2-4 | many | TRBV6-5 | CASSPGQLAKNIQYF | TGTGCCAGCAGTCCGGGACAGCTAGCCAAAAACATTCAGTACTTC
TRBD1 | TRBJ2-4 | many | TRBV7-2 | CASSQPGTVKNIQYF | TGTGCCAGCAGCCAACCCGGGACAGTGAAAAACATTCAGTACTTC
TRBD1 | TRBJ1-2 | few | TRBV20-1 | CSARGGDRNYGYTF | TGCAGTGCTAGAGGTGGGGACAGAAACTATGGCTACACCTTC
NA | TRBJ2-1 | NA | TRBV5-1 | CASSSSGGSPYNEQFF | TGCGCCAGCAGCTCAAGTGGGGGGTCGCCCTACAATGAGCAGTTCTTC
NA | TRBJ1-2 | many | TRBV4-3 | CASSQEGFKGEGYTF | TGCGCCAGCAGCCAAGAAGGATTTAAGGGGGAGGGCTACACCTTC
TRBD1 | TRBJ2-1 | few | TRBV20-1 | CSAAGTGNNEQFF | TGCAGTGCTGCCGGGACAGGGAACAATGAGCAGTTCTTC
NA | TRBJ1-1 | NA | TRBV28 | CASNEPPRNTEAFF | TGTGCCAGCAACGAGCCCCCGCGGAACACTGAAGCTTTCTTT
TRBD1 | TRBJ2-3 | NA | TRBV28 | CASSKTTPGGTADTQYF | TGTGCCAGCAGCAAAACCACTCCAGGGGGCACGGCAGATACGCAGTATTTT
NA | TRBJ1-1 | few | TRBV20-1 | CSAISYGTEAFF | TGCAGTGCTATCTCCTACGGTACTGAAGCTTTCTTT
NA | TRBJ1-5 | NA | TRBV2 | CASSENRAEQPQHF | TGTGCCAGCAGTGAAAACAGGGCTGAGCAGCCCCAGCATTTT
TRBD2 | TRBJ2-1 | few | TRBV20-1 | CSAPFLAGGLDEQFF | TGCAGTGCTCCGTTTCTAGCGGGGGGGCTAGATGAGCAGTTCTTC
NA | TRBJ2-1 | few | TRBV7-9 | CASSFRGLGTYNEQFF | TGTGCCAGCAGCTTCCGGGGGCTAGGAACCTACAATGAGCAGTTCTTC
TRBD1 | TRBJ2-7 | many | TRBV28 | CASTAPGTGAYEQYF | TGTGCCAGCACCGCCCCCGGGACAGGAGCCTACGAGCAGTACTTC
NA | TRBJ2-7 | NA | TRBV5-1 | CASSQMGPYEQYF | TGCGCCAGCAGCCAAATGGGACCCTACGAGCAGTACTTC
TRBD2 | TRBJ2-3 | medium-sized | TRBV29-1 | CSVDYMWASGGATDTQYF | TGCAGCGTCGACTACATGTGGGCTAGCGGGGGGGCCACAGATACGCAGTATTTT
TRBD2 | TRBJ2-3 | few | TRBV7-3 | CASSLSGGARDTQYF | TGTGCCAGCAGCTTAAGCGGGGGGGCCAGGGATACGCAGTATTTT
NA | TRBJ2-3 | many | TRBV18 | CASSHSSPITDTQYF | TGTGCCAGCTCCCACAGCTCGCCAATCACAGATACGCAGTATTTT
NA | TRBJ1-6 | many | TRBV5-1 | CASSPGDFQNSPLHF | TGCGCCAGCAGCCCCGGGGACTTCCAGAATTCACCCCTCCACTTT